The 18 T cell receptor beta chains below all came from one sample that was sequenced in a study of shared clonotypes between healthy human individuals (dated by TCRdb to the early 2020s). Library generation was performed with the immunoSEQ multiplex PCR assay. TCRdb limited this immuneACCESS table to in-frame rearrangements with V and J called. A share of clones is missing; checked studies link under half to unresolved V genes, and the rest is unexplained. For this sample the table gives 400,000 or so clones, of which just over 95% were detected only once. The ten largest account for about 0.34% of the sample. The material sequenced was memory CD8+ T cells sorted from blood. The sample's cell subset or site label, in plain terms: CD45RO+ cells pooled with CCR7-negative TemRA cells. These receptor sequences come from a man aged 25-45 years in good health.

The gene calls are TRBV19 and TRBJ1-5; D is perhaps TRBD1 (5 bases). V gave up 3 bases and J gave up 4 bases, with 10 bases separating them. The CDR3 length is 14 residues. The germline CDR1 and CDR2 sequences are LNHDA and SQIVND (reference sequence). CDR3 DNA sequence: TGTGCCAGTAGTATGGCGGGGGGAAATCAGCCCCAGCATTTT. Its translation is CASSMAGGNQPQHF.

V is TRBV21-1 and J is TRBJ2-5; TRBD1 is the table's D call, not checked against the DNA. TRBV21-1 is described as a pseudogene. CDR3 length equals 15 residues. CDR3 sequence (DNA): TGTGCCAGCAGCAAGGGACAGGGGTACCAAGAGACCCAGTACTTC. This codes for CASSKGQGYQETQYF.

The chain is built from TRBV7-2 and TRBJ1-6, with D hard to call. The V end lost 5 bases, the J end lost 4 bases, and 9 bases lay between the germline ends. The CDR3 totals 14 residues. Germline loops: CDR1 SGHTA, CDR2 FQGNSA. In nucleotides, the CDR3 is TGTGCCAGCAGCCTGGGTCTTTATAATTCACCCCTCCACTTT. Protein: CASSLGLYNSPLHF.

This chain connects TRBV7-6 to TRBJ2-7; 7 bases align to TRBD2. The CDR3 has 15 amino acids. The V gene end was trimmed by 1 base and the J gene end by 4 bases; junction bases not matched to a gene: 7. Germline CDR1 and CDR2: SGHVS and FNYEAQ. CDR3 nucleotides: TGTGCCAGCAGCTTAGTTGGCGGGAGCGGGTACGAGCAGTACTTC. As protein: CASSLVGGSGYEQYF.

V and J are TRBV5-4 and TRBJ2-3; TRBD2 aligns across 12 bases. CDR1 and CDR2 from the germline V gene are SGHNT and YYREEE (reference sequence). This CDR3 has 18 amino acids. After removal of 1 base from V and 1 base from J, the junction contained 7 bases not matched to a gene. The CDR3 sequence: CASSLPSGLAGRTDTQYF. DNA for the CDR3: TGTGCCAGCAGCTTGCCATCGGGACTAGCGGGCCGCACAGATACGCAGTATTTT.

The chain recombines TRBV7-9 with TRBJ2-3, with D tentatively TRBD1 or TRBD2 (7 bases each). Trimming removed 4 bases from V and 4 bases from J, with 18 bases in between. Looked up from germline, CDR1 is SEHNR and CDR2 is FQNEAQ (reference sequence). CDR3 length: 16 amino acids. The CDR3 DNA reads as TGTGCCAGCAGCTCCAGGGGGGGGGCGTGGGCAGATACGCAGTATTTT. Protein: CASSSRGGAWADTQYF.

This chain joins TRBV18 and TRBJ1-2, with D unclear. The CDR3 length is 14 residues. Deletions cut 1 base from V and 4 bases from J, with 10 bases between. In germline, CDR1 is KGHSH, CDR2 LQKENI. The CDR3: CASSPQNTLYGYTF. In DNA form, the CDR3 reads TGTGCCAGCTCACCACAGAACACCCTCTATGGCTACACCTTC.

The rearrangement joins TRBV25-1 to TRBJ2-2; no reliable D call. The length of the CDR3 is 15 residues. The germline V gene encodes CDR1 MGHDK and CDR2 SYGVNS. V shed 4 bases and J shed 6 bases, with 15 bases lying between them. This CDR3 is CASSGEPGTAGELFF. CDR3 nucleotides: TGTGCCAGCAGTGGAGAGCCGGGTACGGCCGGGGAGCTGTTTTTT.

The gene calls are TRBV2 and TRBJ2-5; D is tentatively TRBD1 or TRBD2 (5 bases each). The V end was cut by 4 bases, the J end by 9 bases, with 15 bases between. The CDR3 has 13 residues. CDR1 is SNHLY and CDR2 is FYNNEI in the germline V gene. The CDR3 loop is CASSGQGPLPQYF. The CDR3 region has the DNA TGTGCCAGCAGTGGGCAGGGACCCCTGCCCCAGTACTTC. The full variable domain, completed using reference TRBV2 and TRBJ2-5, is EPEVTQTPSHQVTQMGQEVILRCVPISNHLYFYWYRQILGQKVEFLVSFYNNEISEKSEIFDDQFSVERPDGSNFTLKIRSTKLEDSAMYFCASSGQGPLPQYFGPGTRLLVL.

Here the CDR3 DNA reads TGTGCCTGGAGTATGGTAGCGGGGGCCTACGAGCAGTACTTC. This encodes CAWSMVAGAYEQYF. This chain connects TRBV30 to TRBJ2-7; the match to TRBD2 covers 9 bases. Germline loops: CDR1 GTSNPN, CDR2 SVGIG (reference sequence). The J segment lost 2 bases and the V segment lost 2 bases, leaving 4 bases of the junction unmatched. CDR3 length: 14 residues.

The chain combines TRBV28 with TRBJ2-7; tentative D call: TRBD2 (5 bases). The germline gives CDR1 MDHEN, CDR2 SYDVKM. Trimming cost V 7 bases and J 3 bases, with 13 bases left between them. CDR3 size: 13 residues. The CDR3 DNA is TGTGCCAGCAAGCACGGGAATTTCTACGAGCAGTACTTC. It translates to CASKHGNFYEQYF.

V is TRBV10-3 and J is TRBJ1-1; 8 nucleotides agree with TRBD1. CDR3 length: 13 residues. CDR1 ENHRY and CDR2 SYGVKD come from the germline V gene. J lost 0 bases, V lost 9 bases, and 3 bases had no gene match. CDR3 sequence: CAMTRGLNTEAFF. The DNA for the CDR3 is TGTGCCATGACCAGGGGGCTGAACACTGAAGCTTTCTTT.

The J gene is TRBJ2-1, the V gene TRBV27, with 7 bases fitting TRBD2. CDR3 length: 17 amino acids. The ends lost 5 bases at V and 7 bases at J; junction bases unmatched: 17. Germline V CDR1 and CDR2: MNHEY, SMNVEV (reference sequence). CDR3 nucleotides: TGTGCCAGCAGTCTGTCCCGGGACTATTCTAACCCTAATGAGCAGTTCTTC. It specifies CASSLSRDYSNPNEQFF.

The rearrangement links TRBV6-5 to TRBJ2-3; 9 positions agree with TRBD1. Germline V gives CDR1 MNHEY, CDR2 SVGAGI. V lost 2 bases to trimming and J lost 2 bases; unmatched junction nucleotides: 2. The CDR3 is 15 residues long. The CDR3 reads CASSYDRGVTDTQYF. CDR3 nucleotides: TGTGCCAGCAGTTACGACAGGGGGGTCACAGATACGCAGTATTTT.

The chain links TRBV4-2 to TRBJ2-5; D tentatively fits TRBD1 or TRBD2 (5 bases each). The germline CDR1 and CDR2 sequences are LGHNA and YNFKEQ. V lost 1 base and J 3 bases, leaving 15 bases between the germline ends. This CDR3 contains 16 residues. Written as DNA, the CDR3 is TGTGCCAGCAGCCAAGTGGCAGGGCGAGGGGAAGAGACCCAGTACTTC. The encoded protein is CASSQVAGRGEETQYF.

Points on this clone: One end of the junction fails to match germline, which may point to a read error. The J gene is TRBJ2-3, the V gene TRBV19; 7 bases match TRBD2. The CDR3 contains 14 residues. Germline V CDR1 and CDR2: LNHDA, SQIVND (reference sequence). CDR3 sequence: CASSPSGNRDTQSF. CDR3 nucleotide sequence: TGTGCCAGTAGTCCAAGCGGGAATAGAGATACGCAGTCTTTT.

On this clone itself: This sample also contains other DNA sequences that code for the same CDR3. The chain uses TRBV29-1 and TRBJ1-2; D is ambiguous. The CDR3 has 10 residues. Per germline, CDR1 SQVTM and CDR2 ANQGSEA. V was clipped by 0 bases and J by 4 bases, with 0 bases between them. The chain's CDR3 is CSVEDYGYTF. Written as DNA, the CDR3 is TGCAGCGTTGAAGACTATGGCTACACCTTC.

V gene TRBV6-4 combines with J gene TRBJ2-5; TRBD1 aligns across 8 bases. The CDR3 loop spans 15 amino acids. The V gene end was trimmed by 5 bases and the J gene end by 3 bases; junction bases not matched to a gene: 8. CDR1 is MRHNA and CDR2 is SNTAGT in the germline V gene. Here the CDR3 DNA reads TGTGCCAGCAGTCACAGACAGGGGCCTAAAGAGACCCAGTACTTC. Translation: CASSHRQGPKETQYF.